This TCR beta chain was captured by sequencing in a study of T cells expressing NK-cell markers. The CDR3 spans 16 residues. Germline V gene lookup returns CDR1 SGHRS and CDR2 YFSETQ. TCRdb processed the 5' RACE reads again and assigns one entry to each CDR3 protein, with no DNA. Here the sample table reports 200,000 to 300,000 distinct CDR3 sequences. The receptor was derived from a man between 18 and 29 years old in good health. The rearrangement links TRBV5-1 to TRBJ2-2; with no DNA, the TCRdb D assignment of TRBD1 cannot be verified. Sequencing used blood T cells: a sorted CD56 or NKG2C T cell subset, CD4+ or CD8+ T cells, or bulk PBMC T cells (not recorded which). CDR3 loop: CASSVQTGGYGGELFF. Complete variable domain (other parts from reference TRBV5-1 and TRBJ2-2): KAGVTQTPRYLIKTRGQQVTLSCSPISGHRSVSWYQQTPGQGLQFLFEYFSETQRNKGNFPGRFSGRQFSNSRSEMNVSTLELGDSALYLCASSVQTGGYGGELFFGEGSRLTVL.